These 3 T cell receptor beta chains originate from one sample sequenced in a study of CXCR3-negative and CXCR3-positive naive CD8 T cells. Which antigens these TCRs recognize remains unknown. 5' RACE with UMI labels generated the TRB cDNA libraries. TCRdb reworked the 5' RACE reads into one entry per CDR3 protein, no DNA. This sample's table has roughly 140,000 distinct CDR3 sequences. Study findings and constraints: TRB CDR3 hydrophobicity was greater in CXCR3-positive naive cells than in CXCR3-negative naive cells.

Sequencing was done on a sample of naive CXCR3+ CD8+ T cells from blood. Subset of the sample: CD45RO-CCR7+CD27+CD95- naive CD8+ T cells expressing CXCR3 (TNR3+). The receptors shown here come from a human donor in good health. Some clones in this sample may be carry-over from other donors' samples.

This chain uses TRBV4-1 with TRBJ2-7; TCRdb lists TRBD1, though no DNA is available to test this call. CDR1 and CDR2 (germline): MGHRA, YSYEKL. The CDR3 spans 15 residues. CDR3 protein: CASSQGQGAVYEQYF.

The rearrangement links TRBV12-5 to TRBJ2-1; the D call of TRBD2 rests on TCRdb alone, since no DNA is present to check it. CDR3 length: 14 residues. Germline V gene sequence: CDR1 LGHNT, CDR2 FRNRAP. The CDR3 sequence is CASGFGTSGNEQFF.

This chain joins TRBV20-1 and TRBJ2-1; the TCRdb D gene call, TRBD1, has no DNA to confirm it. CDR3 size: 15 residues. Germline CDR1 and CDR2: DFQATT and SNEGSKA (reference sequence). The CDR3 loop is CSARRDESSYNEQFF.